This T cell receptor (beta chain) was captured by sequencing in a study of blood T cell repertoires in COVID-19. This CDR3 has 17 amino acids. V gave up 6 bases and J gave up 0 bases, with 18 bases separating them. Germline CDR1 MGHDK, CDR2 SYGVNS. Assay used: immunoSEQ multiplex PCR; TCRdb lists only in-frame clones, some missing. The top ten hold 16% of the sample, which has around 150,000 clones, 60% to 85% seen once. Sample: peripheral blood. The chain carries TRBV25-1 and TRBJ1-5; TRBD1 might be the D (6 bases). The sequence derives from a man in his fifties with acute or convalescent COVID-19. In DNA form, the CDR3 reads TGTGCCAGCAGCGCCGGGACACAGGGATTTAGCAATCAGCCCCAGCATTTT. Protein: CASSAGTQGFSNQPQHF.